The source of this T cell receptor (beta chain) is a study of T cells in narcolepsy (dated by TCRdb to the late 2010s). As for the study more broadly: The study enrolled patients with narcolepsy type 1 or type 2 (NT1, NT2) together with healthy control donors. The study used TCR Vbeta sequencing to track clonotypes in blood and CSF while looking for autoreactive T cells in narcolepsy patients that target self-antigens of hypocretin neurons (hypocretin, TRIB2). The study at large found these results: Patients and controls had comparable numbers of sequenced blood memory CD4+ clonotypes, averaging about 40,000 and 33,000, respectively. Autoreactive clonotypes were reported to be detected serially in the blood of the same patients and of different patients, but not in the blood of healthy controls. No sequences matching autoreactive T cell clones were contained in some blood memory CD4+ repertoires from patients and controls. HCRT-specific and TRIB2-specific autoreactive clonotypes were highlighted in plots that compared CD4+ T cell clonotypes in CSF versus blood from the same patient.

Memory CD4+ T cells were sorted ex vivo from peripheral blood of narcolepsy patients and healthy controls for TCR Vbeta sequencing. In regard to this clone: No cognate antigen has been identified for it. Base qualities are not provided; no much larger clone lies one nucleotide away.

Library generation was performed with the immunoSEQ multiplex PCR assay. The source is immuneACCESS, and TCRdb retained only in-frame sequences with V and J called. Part of the clones is not carried over; for the studies checked, unresolved V genes explain less than half of this, and the remainder is unexplained. The table for this sample lists tens of thousands of clones; over 75% of them were counted only once. The ten biggest clones cover 0.8% to 0.9% of the sample. V is cut back by 1 base and J by 4 bases, with 9 bases in the junction unmatched. Measured from the cysteine to the phenylalanine, the CDR3 is 17 residues long. The DNA shown is the 51-base CDR3, in frame from base 1. CDR1 and CDR2 (SGHTA, FQGNSA) derive from the germline V gene.

The specimen sequenced was memory (CD45RA-) CD4+ T cells from blood. In the paper's terms, the cell subset or site label means: memory T cells sorted ex vivo from peripheral blood. The V and J segments used are TRBV7-2 and TRBJ1-3; 8 bases in between match TRBD1. The TCR originated in a human donor in good health. The DNA sequence reads TGTGCCAGCAGCTTAGGTCCGCAGGGGGCGCGCGGAAACACCATATATTTT. It codes for CASSLGPQGARGNTIYF.